These 21 T cell receptor beta chains came from one sample sequenced in a study of early T cells in non-severe SARS-CoV-2 infection. TCRdb redid the calling of the 5' RACE reads with MiXCR, one entry per CDR3 protein. The repertoire holds about 68,000 distinct CDR3 sequences, with 11% as singletons. Sequenced sample: whole blood. The receptors here all came from an adult who was a healthcare worker with PCR-confirmed SARS-CoV-2 infection or an uninfected control (not recorded which).

This clonotype was recorded many times. The chain carries TRBV4-1 and TRBJ2-3; 11 positions agree with TRBD2. Germline V gene data show CDR1 as MGHRA and CDR2 as YSYEKL. The CDR3 has 18 amino acids. Trimming removed 1 base from V and 0 bases from J; junction bases left unmatched: 6. The CDR3 sequence is CASSQGTLAGGSTDTQYF. The CDR3 region has the DNA TGCGCCAGCAGCCAAGGAACCTTAGCGGGAGGGAGCACAGATACGCAGTATTTT.

As DNA, the CDR3 is TGTGCCAGCAGCGTAGGGCTGAGCTCCTACGAGCAGTACTTC. This gives the protein CASSVGLSSYEQYF. The J gene is TRBJ2-7, the V gene TRBV9; D uncertain. The CDR3 length is 14 residues. V was shortened by 0 bases and J by 0 bases, with 7 bases between the two germline ends. Germline CDR1 reads SGDLS; CDR2 reads YYNGEE.

The gene calls are TRBV20-1 and TRBJ1-1; TRBD1 might be the D (6 bases). The CDR3 runs to 11 residues. The germline V gene encodes CDR1 DFQATT and CDR2 SNEGSKA (reference sequence). The V gene lost 5 bases and the J gene lost 8 bases, with 12 bases spanning the gap. This chain's CDR3 is CSARGGAEAFF. CDR3 in DNA: TGCAGTGCTCGAGGGGGGGCCGAAGCTTTCTTT.

This clonotype was seen at least ten times. The V gene is TRBV5-8, the J gene TRBJ2-5, with D perhaps TRBD2 (5 bases). V lost 3 bases and J lost 4, with 19 bases in between. CDR1 and CDR2 (germline): SGHTS, YDEGEE. CDR3 length: 16 amino acids. The CDR3 sequence is CASSSTLYPRGETQYF. The CDR3 coding sequence is TGTGCCAGCAGCTCTACCCTCTACCCTCGGGGAGAGACCCAGTACTTC.

This chain connects TRBV20-1 to TRBJ2-7; weak D call: TRBD2 (6 bases). This CDR3 has 12 residues. In germline, CDR1 is DFQATT, CDR2 SNEGSKA (reference sequence). Trimming left V 6 bases short and J 1 base short, with 10 bases between. CDR3 DNA sequence: TGCAGTGCGGACGGGACTTCCTACGAGCAGTACTTC. Amino acid sequence: CSADGTSYEQYF.

The table lists this clonotype with a few counts. V is TRBV9 and J is TRBJ2-3; D may be TRBD2 (6 bases). Trimming shortened V by 3 bases and J by 0 bases, and 14 bases separated the two germline ends. The germline CDR1 and CDR2 sequences are SGDLS and YYNGEE. The CDR3 consists of 16 residues. Written as DNA, the CDR3 is TGTGCCAGCAGCGACTCAGCCGGGACTAGCACAGATACGCAGTATTTT. This gives the protein CASSDSAGTSTDTQYF.

The chain has TRBV9 and TRBJ2-7, with 7 bases fitting TRBD2. Germline CDR1 is SGDLS and CDR2 is YYNGEE. V lost 3 bases, J lost 2 bases, and 8 bases stayed unmatched. This CDR3 region has 15 residues. CDR3 nucleotides: TGTGCCAGCAGCGCGTCTAGCGGAAAAACCTACGAGCAGTACTTC. Encoded protein: CASSASSGKTYEQYF.

This clonotype was counted many times. The CDR3 coding sequence is TGTGCCAGCAGGCCACCCCTCGGGCACACTGAAGCTTTCTTT. This sequence encodes CASRPPLGHTEAFF. The chain has TRBV28 and TRBJ1-1; D is ambiguous. The CDR3 contains 14 residues. Trimming shortened V by 6 bases and J by 3 bases, and 14 bases separated the two germline ends. Germline loops: CDR1 MDHEN, CDR2 SYDVKM.

A few counts support this clonotype. This chain links TRBV28 with TRBJ2-7; TRBD1 matches at 7 bases. This CDR3 spans 15 amino acids. The J segment lost 0 bases and the V segment lost 5 bases, leaving 7 bases of the junction unmatched. Per the germline V gene, CDR1 is MDHEN and CDR2 is SYDVKM. CDR3 sequence (DNA): TGTGCCAGCAGTACCAGGACAGGCAGCTCCTACGAGCAGTACTTC. This gives the protein CASSTRTGSSYEQYF.

This clonotype has a count of ten or more. The chain joins TRBV7-8 to TRBJ1-4; TRBD1 aligns across 9 bases. The V segment lost 5 bases and the J segment 6 bases; nucleotides outside the gene matches: 7. The germline gives CDR1 SGHVS, CDR2 FQNEAQ. This CDR3 has 15 residues. Here the CDR3 DNA reads TGTGCCAGCAGCCTAACCGGGACAGGGTATGAAAAACTGTTTTTT. Amino acid sequence: CASSLTGTGYEKLFF.

The V and J genes are TRBV7-2 and TRBJ1-3; possible D gene TRBD1, 5 bases. Germline lookup yields CDR1 SGHTA and CDR2 FQGNSA. The CDR3 runs 14 residues. Deletions cut 1 base from V and 6 bases from J, with 10 bases between. DNA of the CDR3: TGTGCCAGCAGCTTAGGGGCAGGGTCAAACACCATATATTTT. It specifies CASSLGAGSNTIYF. Variable domain in full (rest from reference TRBV7-2 and TRBJ1-3): GAGVSQSPSNKVTEKGKDVELRCDPISGHTALYWYRQSLGQGLEFLIYFQGNSAPDKSGLPSDRFSAERTGGSVSTLTIQRTQQEDSAVYLCASSLGAGSNTIYFGEGSWLTVV.

This clonotype was seen only a few times. V usage is TRBV5-1 and J usage is TRBJ1-1; D is uncertain. The CDR3 is 15 amino acids. V was trimmed by 4 bases and J by 5 bases, leaving 18 bases between them. The germline V gene has CDR1 SGHRS and CDR2 YFSETQ. The CDR3 here is CASSSGNLLGTEAFF. The CDR3 DNA reads TGCGCCAGCAGCAGTGGAAACCTTTTAGGGACTGAAGCTTTCTTT. The full variable domain, with the rest looked up from reference TRBV5-1 and TRBJ1-1, is KAGVTQTPRYLIKTRGQQVTLSCSPISGHRSVSWYQQTPGQGLQFLFEYFSETQRNKGNFPGRFSGRQFSNSRSEMNVSTLELGDSALYLCASSSGNLLGTEAFFGQGTRLTVV.

The table lists this clonotype with a few counts. The chain is built from TRBV7-2 and TRBJ2-1, with a tentative D call TRBD2 (6 bases). The germline V gene has CDR1 SGHTA and CDR2 FQGNSA. The V end lost 1 base, the J end lost 13 bases, and 17 bases lay between the germline ends. The CDR3 has 14 amino acids. CDR3 in amino acids: CASSLEGIGAGQFF. CDR3 bases: TGTGCCAGCAGCTTAGAGGGTATCGGGGCGGGACAGTTCTTC.

The J gene is TRBJ2-7, the V gene TRBV27, with a weak D call TRBD2 (6 bases). The CDR3 runs 14 residues. V was trimmed by 6 bases and J by 0 bases, leaving 12 bases between them. CDR1 MNHEY and CDR2 SMNVEV come from the germline V gene (reference sequence). CDR3 DNA sequence: TGTGCCAGCAGAGCTAGCGTTAGCTCCTACGAGCAGTACTTC. The encoded protein is CASRASVSSYEQYF.

This clonotype was observed a few times. The chain is built from TRBV29-1 and TRBJ2-7; D not certain. V lost 3 bases to trimming and J lost 3 bases, with 6 bases between them. CDR1 is SQVTM and CDR2 is ANQGSEA in the germline V gene. The length of the CDR3 is 11 residues. This CDR3 reads CSVEFNYEQYF. CDR3 nucleotides: TGCAGCGTTGAGTTTAACTACGAGCAGTACTTC.

This sequence joins TRBV10-3 and TRBJ2-3; weak D call: TRBD2 (7 bases). There are 14 residues in the CDR3. Between the trimmed V and J ends, which lost 8 bases and 2 bases, there was a span of 14 bases. Germline V lookup: CDR1 ENHRY, CDR2 SYGVKD. The DNA for the CDR3 is TGTGCCATCGGGGGGGGCCTTTCCACAGATACGCAGTATTTT. Protein product: CAIGGGLSTDTQYF.

This clonotype has more than one count but fewer than ten. The chain joins TRBV21-1 to TRBJ2-7; TRBD2 is the table's D call, not checked against the DNA. TRBV21-1 is a recognized pseudogene. This CDR3 region has 16 residues. The CDR3 region has the DNA TGTGCCAGCAGCAAAGTGGGGCGGGAGGGCCACGACGAGCAGTACTTC. This encodes CASSKVGREGHDEQYF.

This clonotype was seen a few times. The V and J genes are TRBV7-6 and TRBJ2-7; the D is unclear. The CDR3 is made up of 13 amino acids. V was clipped by 0 bases and J by 6 bases, with 9 bases between them. Germline V lookup: CDR1 SGHVS, CDR2 FNYEAQ. CDR3 protein: CASSLAATSEQYF. The CDR3, as DNA: TGTGCCAGCAGCTTAGCGGCGACGTCCGAGCAGTACTTC.

The chain has TRBV29-1 and TRBJ2-7, with no clear D. V lost 4 bases and J 2 bases, leaving 9 bases between the germline ends. CDR1 and CDR2 from the germline V gene are SQVTM and ANQGSEA. The CDR3 runs to 12 residues. CDR3 in amino acids: CSVARSAYEQYF. CDR3 coding DNA: TGCAGCGTTGCACGGTCAGCCTACGAGCAGTACTTC.

The V call is TRBV9, the J call TRBJ2-3; D remains unclear. Per the germline V gene, CDR1 is SGDLS and CDR2 is YYNGEE. Trimming cost V 3 bases and J 6 bases, with 11 bases left between them. The CDR3 spans 13 residues. The DNA of the CDR3 is TGTGCCAGCAGCGGAGGCCATGGTGATACGCAGTATTTT. Amino acids: CASSGGHGDTQYF.

The gene calls are TRBV7-2 and TRBJ2-1; 10 nucleotides line up with TRBD2. The V gene end was trimmed by 6 bases and the J gene end by 8 bases; junction bases not matched to a gene: 7. This CDR3 has 14 residues. Germline loops: CDR1 SGHTA, CDR2 FQGNSA. The CDR3 region is CASRRSGRAYEQFF. As DNA, the CDR3 is TGTGCCAGCAGACGAAGCGGGAGGGCCTATGAGCAGTTCTTC.